This T cell receptor (beta chain) was captured in a study of blood T cell repertoires in COVID-19. Whole-study context: PBMCs, B-cell-depleted T cells, or T cells were the source of the cDNA or gDNA that made up the material.

Clones were read by immunoSEQ multiplex PCR, and TCRdb kept only the in-frame ones, dropping some. Here the sample spans under 350,000 clones, more than 80% being singletons. Patients at the Seattle site were enrolled during active infection and followed longitudinally. CDR1 and CDR2 from the germline V gene are MNHEY and SVGAGI. The V gene lost 2 bases and the J gene lost 2 bases, with 8 bases spanning the gap. The CDR3 runs to 14 residues. Sequencing was done on a sample of peripheral blood. The sequence derives from a woman in her thirties with COVID-19, enrolled during active disease. This chain joins TRBV6-5 and TRBJ2-3; D perhaps matches TRBD1 (5 bases). The CDR3 DNA reads as TGTGCCAGCAGTTACGACAGTACCACAGATACGCAGTATTTT. Its translation is CASSYDSTTDTQYF.